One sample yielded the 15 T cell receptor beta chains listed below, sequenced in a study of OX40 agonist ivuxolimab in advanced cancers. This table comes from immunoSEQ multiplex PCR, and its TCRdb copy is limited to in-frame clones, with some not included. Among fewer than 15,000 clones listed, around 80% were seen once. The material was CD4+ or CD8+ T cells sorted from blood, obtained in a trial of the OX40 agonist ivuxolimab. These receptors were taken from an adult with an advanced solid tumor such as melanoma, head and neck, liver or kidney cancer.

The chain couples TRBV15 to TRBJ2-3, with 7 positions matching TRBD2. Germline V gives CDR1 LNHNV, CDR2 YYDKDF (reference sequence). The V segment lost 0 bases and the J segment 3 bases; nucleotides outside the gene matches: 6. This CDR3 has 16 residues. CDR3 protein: CATSRDGGRGTDTQYF. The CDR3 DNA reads TGTGCCACCAGCAGAGATGGCGGGAGAGGGACAGATACGCAGTATTTT.

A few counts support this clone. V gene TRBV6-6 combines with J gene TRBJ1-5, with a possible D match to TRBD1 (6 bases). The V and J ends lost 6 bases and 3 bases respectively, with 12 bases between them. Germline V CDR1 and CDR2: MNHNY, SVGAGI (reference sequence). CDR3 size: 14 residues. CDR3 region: CASSSQGSNQPQHF. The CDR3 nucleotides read TGTGCCAGCAGCTCTCAGGGGTCCAATCAGCCCCAGCATTTT.

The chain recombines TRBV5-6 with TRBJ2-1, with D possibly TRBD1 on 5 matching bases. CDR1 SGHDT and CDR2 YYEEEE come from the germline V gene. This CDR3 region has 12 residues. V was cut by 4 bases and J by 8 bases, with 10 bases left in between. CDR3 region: CASSGATDEQFF. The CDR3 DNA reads TGTGCCAGCAGCGGAGCGACAGATGAGCAGTTCTTC.

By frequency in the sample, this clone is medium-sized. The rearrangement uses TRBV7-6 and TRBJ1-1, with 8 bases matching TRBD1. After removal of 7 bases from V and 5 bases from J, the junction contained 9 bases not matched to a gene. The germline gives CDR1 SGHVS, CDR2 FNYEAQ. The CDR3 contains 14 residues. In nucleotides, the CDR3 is TGTGCCAGCATCATCGACAGGGGCGGGACTGAAGCTTTCTTT. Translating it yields CASIIDRGGTEAFF.

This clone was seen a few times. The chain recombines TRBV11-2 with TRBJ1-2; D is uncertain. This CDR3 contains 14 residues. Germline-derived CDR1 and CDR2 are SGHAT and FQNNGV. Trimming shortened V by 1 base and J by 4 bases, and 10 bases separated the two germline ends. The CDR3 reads CASSLGVSLYGYTF. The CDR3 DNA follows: TGTGCCAGCAGCTTAGGAGTCAGCCTCTATGGCTACACCTTC.

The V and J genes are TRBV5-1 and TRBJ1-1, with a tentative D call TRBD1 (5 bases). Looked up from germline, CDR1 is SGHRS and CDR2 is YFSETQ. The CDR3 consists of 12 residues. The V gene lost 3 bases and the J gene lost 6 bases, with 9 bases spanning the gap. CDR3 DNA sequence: TGCGCCAGCAGCTGGGACGGCCCTGAAGCTTTCTTT. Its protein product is CASSWDGPEAFF.

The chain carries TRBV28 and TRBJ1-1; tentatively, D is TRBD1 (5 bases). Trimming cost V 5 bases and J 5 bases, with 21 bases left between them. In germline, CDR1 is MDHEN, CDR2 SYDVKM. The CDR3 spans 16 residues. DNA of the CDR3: TGTGCCAGCAGTCCCCTTTCTGGGGGGGGAGGAACTGAAGCTTTCTTT. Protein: CASSPLSGGGGTEAFF.

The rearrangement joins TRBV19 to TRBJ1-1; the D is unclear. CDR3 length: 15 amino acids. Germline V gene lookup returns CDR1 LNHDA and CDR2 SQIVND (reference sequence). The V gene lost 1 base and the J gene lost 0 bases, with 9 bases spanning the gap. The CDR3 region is CASSIGLGMNTEAFF. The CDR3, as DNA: TGTGCCAGTAGTATAGGACTTGGGATGAACACTGAAGCTTTCTTT.

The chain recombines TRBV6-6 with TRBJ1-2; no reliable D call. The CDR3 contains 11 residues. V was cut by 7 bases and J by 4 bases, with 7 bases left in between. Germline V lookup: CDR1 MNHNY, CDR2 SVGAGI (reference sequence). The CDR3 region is CASNDPYGYTF. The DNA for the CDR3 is TGTGCCAGCAACGACCCCTATGGCTACACCTTC.

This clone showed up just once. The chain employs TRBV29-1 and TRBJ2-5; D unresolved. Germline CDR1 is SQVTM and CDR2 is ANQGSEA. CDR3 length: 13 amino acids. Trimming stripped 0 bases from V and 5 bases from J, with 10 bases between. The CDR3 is CSVEERLRETQYF. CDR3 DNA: TGCAGCGTTGAAGAACGCCTCAGGGAGACCCAGTACTTC.

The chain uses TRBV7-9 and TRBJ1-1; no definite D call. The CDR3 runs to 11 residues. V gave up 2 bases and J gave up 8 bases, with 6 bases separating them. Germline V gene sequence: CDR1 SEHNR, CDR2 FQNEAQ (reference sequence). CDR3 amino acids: CASSLSLEAFF. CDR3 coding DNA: TGTGCCAGCAGCTTAAGTCTCGAAGCTTTCTTT.

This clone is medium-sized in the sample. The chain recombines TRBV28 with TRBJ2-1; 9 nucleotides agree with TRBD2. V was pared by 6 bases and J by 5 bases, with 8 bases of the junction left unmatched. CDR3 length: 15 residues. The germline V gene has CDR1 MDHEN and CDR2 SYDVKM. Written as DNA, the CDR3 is TGTGCCAGCAGATCGGGACTAGCAGAAAACAATGAGCAGTTCTTC. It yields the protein CASRSGLAENNEQFF.

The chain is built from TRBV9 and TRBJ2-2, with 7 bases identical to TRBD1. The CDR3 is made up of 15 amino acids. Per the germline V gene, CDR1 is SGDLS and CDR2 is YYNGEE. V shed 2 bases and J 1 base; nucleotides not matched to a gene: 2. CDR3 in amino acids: CASSVRTGNTGELFF. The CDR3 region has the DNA TGTGCCAGCAGCGTGAGGACAGGGAACACCGGGGAGCTGTTTTTT.

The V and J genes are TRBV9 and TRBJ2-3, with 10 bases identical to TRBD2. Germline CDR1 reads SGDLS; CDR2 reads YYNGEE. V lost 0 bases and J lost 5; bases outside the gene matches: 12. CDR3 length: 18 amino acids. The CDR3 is CASSVELALAGEKDTQYF. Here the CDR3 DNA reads TGTGCCAGCAGCGTAGAGCTTGCTCTAGCGGGAGAAAAAGATACGCAGTATTTT.

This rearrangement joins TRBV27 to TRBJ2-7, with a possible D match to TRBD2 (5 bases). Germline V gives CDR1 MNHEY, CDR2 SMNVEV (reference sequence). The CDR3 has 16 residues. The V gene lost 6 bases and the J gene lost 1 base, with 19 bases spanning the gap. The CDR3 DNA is TGTGCCAGCAGCCTCACGCCGACCTCGGGGTCCTACGAGCAGTACTTC. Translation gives CASSLTPTSGSYEQYF.